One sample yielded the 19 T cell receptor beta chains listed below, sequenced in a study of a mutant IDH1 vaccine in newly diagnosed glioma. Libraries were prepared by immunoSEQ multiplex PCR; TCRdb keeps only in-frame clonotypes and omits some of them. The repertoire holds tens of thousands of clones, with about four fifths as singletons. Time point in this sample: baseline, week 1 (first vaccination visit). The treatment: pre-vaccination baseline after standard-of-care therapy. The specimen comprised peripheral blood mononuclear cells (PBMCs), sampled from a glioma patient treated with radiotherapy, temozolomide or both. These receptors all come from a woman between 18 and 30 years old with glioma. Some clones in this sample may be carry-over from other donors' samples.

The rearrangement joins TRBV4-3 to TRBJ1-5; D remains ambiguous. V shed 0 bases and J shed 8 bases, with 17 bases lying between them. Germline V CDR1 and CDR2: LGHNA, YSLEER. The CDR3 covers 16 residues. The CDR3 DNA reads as TGCGCCAGCAGCCAAGATTTCGGCAGGATGGTTGAGCCCCAGCATTTT. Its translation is CASSQDFGRMVEPQHF.

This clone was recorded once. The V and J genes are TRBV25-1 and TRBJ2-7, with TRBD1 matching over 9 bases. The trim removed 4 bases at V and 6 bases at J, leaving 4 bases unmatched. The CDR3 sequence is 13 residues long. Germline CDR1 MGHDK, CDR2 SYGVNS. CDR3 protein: CASSGTGVSEQYF. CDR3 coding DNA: TGTGCCAGCAGTGGGACAGGGGTTTCCGAGCAGTACTTC.

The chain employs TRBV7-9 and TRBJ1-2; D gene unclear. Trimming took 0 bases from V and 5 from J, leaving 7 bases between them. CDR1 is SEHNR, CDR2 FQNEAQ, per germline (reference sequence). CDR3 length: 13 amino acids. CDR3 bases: TGTGCCAGCAGCTTAGCATCCATTTATGGCTACACCTTC. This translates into CASSLASIYGYTF.

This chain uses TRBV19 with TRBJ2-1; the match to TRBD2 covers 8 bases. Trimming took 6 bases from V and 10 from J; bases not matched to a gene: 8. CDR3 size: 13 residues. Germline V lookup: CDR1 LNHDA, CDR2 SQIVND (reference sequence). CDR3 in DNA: TGTGCCAGTAGGCCCGTAGCGGGGAAAGAGCAGTTCTTC. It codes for CASRPVAGKEQFF.

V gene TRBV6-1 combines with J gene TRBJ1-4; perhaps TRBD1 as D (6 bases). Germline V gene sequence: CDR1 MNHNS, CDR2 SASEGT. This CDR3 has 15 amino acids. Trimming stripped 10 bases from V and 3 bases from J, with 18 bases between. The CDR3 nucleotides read TGTGCCATCGTTGCCTTGGGGGCTCCTAATGAAAAACTGTTTTTT. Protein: CAIVALGAPNEKLFF.

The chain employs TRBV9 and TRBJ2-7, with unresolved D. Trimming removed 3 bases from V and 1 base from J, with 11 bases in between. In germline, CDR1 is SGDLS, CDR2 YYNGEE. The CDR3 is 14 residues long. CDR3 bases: TGTGCCAGCAGCGGATTGGGTTCGTCCTACGAGCAGTACTTC. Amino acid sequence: CASSGLGSSYEQYF.

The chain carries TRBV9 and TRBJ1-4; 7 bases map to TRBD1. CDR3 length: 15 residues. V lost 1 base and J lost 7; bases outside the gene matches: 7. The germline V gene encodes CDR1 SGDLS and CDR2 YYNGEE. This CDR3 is CASSVSPRGSEKLFF. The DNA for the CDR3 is TGTGCCAGCAGCGTAAGTCCCAGGGGGAGTGAAAAACTGTTTTTT.

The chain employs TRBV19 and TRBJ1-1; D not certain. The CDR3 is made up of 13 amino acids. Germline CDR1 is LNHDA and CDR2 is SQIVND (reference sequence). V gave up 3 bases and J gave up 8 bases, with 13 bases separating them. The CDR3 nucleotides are TGTGCCAGTAGTATGGATAAGGCGGGGGAAGCTTTCTTT. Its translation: CASSMDKAGEAFF.

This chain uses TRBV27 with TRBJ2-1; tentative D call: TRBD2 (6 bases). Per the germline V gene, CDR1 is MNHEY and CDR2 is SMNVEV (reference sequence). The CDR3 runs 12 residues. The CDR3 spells CASGLGHNEQFF. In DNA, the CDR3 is TGTGCAAGCGGGTTAGGACACAATGAGCAGTTCTTC.

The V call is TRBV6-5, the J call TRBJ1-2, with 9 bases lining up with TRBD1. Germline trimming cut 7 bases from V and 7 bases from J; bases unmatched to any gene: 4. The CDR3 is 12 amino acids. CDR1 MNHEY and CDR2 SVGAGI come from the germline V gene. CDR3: CASNDRGGGYTF. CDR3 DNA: TGTGCCAGCAACGACAGGGGGGGTGGCTACACCTTC.

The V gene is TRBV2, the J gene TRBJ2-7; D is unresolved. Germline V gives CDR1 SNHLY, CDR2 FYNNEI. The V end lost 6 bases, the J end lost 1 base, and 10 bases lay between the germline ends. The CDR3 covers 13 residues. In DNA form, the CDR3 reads TGTGCCAGCAGAAGCTGGGCGTCCTACGAGCAGTACTTC. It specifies CASRSWASYEQYF.

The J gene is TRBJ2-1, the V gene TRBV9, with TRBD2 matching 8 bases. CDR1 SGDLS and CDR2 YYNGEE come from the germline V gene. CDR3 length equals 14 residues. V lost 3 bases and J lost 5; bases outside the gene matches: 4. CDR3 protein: CASSGPGGDNEQFF. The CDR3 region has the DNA TGTGCCAGCAGCGGACCCGGGGGGGACAATGAGCAGTTCTTC.

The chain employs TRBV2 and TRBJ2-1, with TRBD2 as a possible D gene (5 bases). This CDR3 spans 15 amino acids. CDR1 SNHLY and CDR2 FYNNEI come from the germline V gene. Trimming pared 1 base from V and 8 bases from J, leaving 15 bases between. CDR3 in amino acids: CASSEEVGPRDEQFF. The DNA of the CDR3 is TGTGCCAGCAGTGAAGAGGTTGGCCCGAGGGATGAGCAGTTCTTC.

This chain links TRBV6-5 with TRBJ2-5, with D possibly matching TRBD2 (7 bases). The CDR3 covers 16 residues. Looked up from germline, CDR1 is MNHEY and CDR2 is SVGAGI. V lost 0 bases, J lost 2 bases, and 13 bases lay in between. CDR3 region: CASSYSLRGGQETQYF. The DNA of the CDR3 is TGTGCCAGCAGTTACTCTCTAAGGGGGGGACAAGAGACCCAGTACTTC.

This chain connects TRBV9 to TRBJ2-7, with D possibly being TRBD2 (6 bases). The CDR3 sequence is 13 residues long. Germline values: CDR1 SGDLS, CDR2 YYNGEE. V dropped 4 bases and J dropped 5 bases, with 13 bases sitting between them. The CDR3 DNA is TGTGCCAGCAGCTCCCCAGGGAGGAACGAGCAGTACTTC. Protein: CASSSPGRNEQYF.

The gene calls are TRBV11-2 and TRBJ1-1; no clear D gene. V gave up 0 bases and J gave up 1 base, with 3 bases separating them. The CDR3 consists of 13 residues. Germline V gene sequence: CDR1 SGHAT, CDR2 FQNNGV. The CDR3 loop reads CASSLDQNTEAFF. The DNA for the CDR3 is TGTGCCAGCAGCTTAGACCAGAACACTGAAGCTTTCTTT.

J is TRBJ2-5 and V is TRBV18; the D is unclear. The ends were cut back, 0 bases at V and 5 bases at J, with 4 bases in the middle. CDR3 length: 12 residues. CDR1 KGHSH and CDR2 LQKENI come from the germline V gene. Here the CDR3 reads CASSPPGETQYF. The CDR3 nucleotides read TGTGCCAGCTCACCACCCGGGGAGACCCAGTACTTC. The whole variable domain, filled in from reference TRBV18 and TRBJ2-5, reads NAGVMQNPRHLVRRRGQEARLRCSPMKGHSHVYWYRQLPEEGLKFMVYLQKENIIDESGMPKERFSAEFPKEGPSILRIQQVVRGDSAAYFCASSPPGETQYFGPGTRLLVL.

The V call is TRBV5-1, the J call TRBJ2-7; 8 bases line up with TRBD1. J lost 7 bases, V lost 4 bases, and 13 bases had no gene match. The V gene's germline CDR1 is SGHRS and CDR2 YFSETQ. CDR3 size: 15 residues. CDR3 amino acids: CASSPEGTGPWEQYF. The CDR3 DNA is TGCGCCAGCAGCCCGGAAGGGACAGGTCCCTGGGAGCAGTACTTC.

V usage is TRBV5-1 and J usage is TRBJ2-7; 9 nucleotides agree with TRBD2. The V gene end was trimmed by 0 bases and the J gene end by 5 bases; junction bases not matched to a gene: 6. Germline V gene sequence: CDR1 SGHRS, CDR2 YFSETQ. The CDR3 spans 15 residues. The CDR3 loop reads CASSLAAGGPHEQYF. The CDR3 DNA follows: TGCGCCAGCAGCTTGGCGGCGGGGGGGCCCCACGAGCAGTACTTC.